These T cell receptor beta chains were read from a single sample in a study of blood T cells in healthy people across ages. TCRdb passed the 5' RACE reads through MiXCR, listing each CDR3 protein once. The sample holds approximately 690,000 distinct CDR3 sequences, under 65% seen once. The sample comprised blood. These TCRs come from a man aged 55 to 70 in good health. CDR3s include the opening cysteine and the closing phenylalanine or tryptophan. The order of the fields is V gene, J gene, clone size, D gene, CDR3 DNA, CDR3 protein. A D gene is named only where the DNA matches it firmly. Clone size is not always given. Where it is, it says once, few, many or a class for expanded clones.

TRBV9	TRBJ2-5	-	-	TGTGCCAGCAGCGTAGAGGGCAGGTACCAAGAGACCCAGTACTTC	CASSVEGRYQETQYF
TRBV29-1	TRBJ2-5	-	-	TGCAGCGTTGAACCTGTGCAGGGGGAGACCCAGTACTTC	CSVEPVQGETQYF
TRBV4-1	TRBJ2-4	-	TRBD1	TGCGCCAGCAGCCCTCTGGACAGGGGAGGGGCCAAAAACATTCAGTACTTC	CASSPLDRGGAKNIQYF
TRBV20-1	TRBJ2-1	-	-	TGCAGTGACCAGCCCTACAATGAGCAGTTCTTC	CSDQPYNEQFF
TRBV12-3/TRBV12-4	TRBJ2-6	-	-	TGTGCCAGTAGTCCGGGCCAGTGCTCTGGGGCCAACGTCCTGACTTTC	CASSPGQCSGANVLTF
TRBV7-2	TRBJ1-2	-	TRBD1	TGTGCCAGCAGCTTAGCTAGGACAGGCTATGGCTACACCTTC	CASSLARTGYGYTF
TRBV20-1	TRBJ2-5	-	TRBD2	TGCAGTGCTCCACCCGGGAGCGGGGCATTTGAGACCCAGTACTTC	CSAPPGSGAFETQYF
TRBV10-3	TRBJ2-5	-	TRBD2	TGTGCCGTCGGGACTAGCGGGGCGGAAGAGACCCAGTACTTC	CAVGTSGAEETQYF
TRBV7-2	TRBJ2-5	few	-	TGTGCCAGCAGCCCAGGGTTGAGCCAAGAGACCCAGTACTTC	CASSPGLSQETQYF
TRBV7-2	TRBJ2-7	few	-	TGTGCCAGCACCTGGGACACCCCCTACGAGCAGTACTTC	CASTWDTPYEQYF
TRBV3-1	TRBJ2-5	-	-	TGTGCCAGCAGCCAAGTAGGACTATGGGAGACCCAGTACTTC	CASSQVGLWETQYF
TRBV12-3/TRBV12-4	TRBJ1-5	-	-	TGTGCCAGCAGTTCTAACTATAGCAATCAGCCCCAGCATTTT	CASSSNYSNQPQHF
TRBV2	TRBJ1-6	-	-	TGTGCCAGCAGTGGAGACCCTGCTAATTCACCCCTCCACTTT	CASSGDPANSPLHF
TRBV5-1	TRBJ1-2	-	-	TGCGCCAGCAGCTTGGCCTCGGGACCGGGATATGGCTACACCTTC	CASSLASGPGYGYTF
TRBV12-3/TRBV12-4	TRBJ2-7	once	-	TGTGCCAGCAGTCGCGGTGGTGGGGGCTACGAGCAGTACTTC	CASSRGGGGYEQYF
TRBV28	TRBJ2-1	-	-	TGTGCCAGCAGTTTATCGCTCGTCTCCTACAATGAGCAGTTCTTC	CASSLSLVSYNEQFF
TRBV28	TRBJ2-1	-	TRBD1	TGTGCCAGCAGTATACAGGGGATTCTAGGAGAGCAGTTCTTC	CASSIQGILGEQFF
TRBV3-1	TRBJ1-5	once	-	TGTGCCAGCAGCCAATCCGAGAGGGGGAATCAGCCCCAGCATTTT	CASSQSERGNQPQHF
TRBV2	TRBJ1-1	-	TRBD1	TGTGCCAGCAGTTTCACAGGGGTCAGTGAAGCTTTCTTT	CASSFTGVSEAFF
TRBV19	TRBJ2-4	-	-	TGTGCCAGTAGTATACCGGAGTGGCAGGGTGTCAACATTCAGTACTTC	CASSIPEWQGVNIQYF
TRBV25-1	TRBJ2-7	few	-	TGTGCCAGCAGGCTCGGGACCTACGAGCAGTACTTC	CASRLGTYEQYF
TRBV6-5	TRBJ2-3	-	-	TGTGCCAGCAAGGGGGAGTTTCGGGATACGCAGTATTTT	CASKGEFRDTQYF
TRBV25-1	TRBJ2-2	-	-	TGTGCCAGCAGTGAATGGGGGACGGTGAACACCGGGGAGCTGTTTTTT	CASSEWGTVNTGELFF
TRBV27	TRBJ2-5	few	-	TGTGCCAGCAGTTTAAAAGGCACGTTGGCACAAGAGACCCAGTACTTC	CASSLKGTLAQETQYF
TRBV6-1	TRBJ2-5	-	TRBD1	TGTGCCAGCAGGGAAGGGGGCACACCCTTTGAGACCCAGTACTTC	CASREGGTPFETQYF
TRBV7-9	TRBJ1-4	few	TRBD1	TGTGCCAGCAGCTCCACAGGGGGCGGAGATGAAAAACTGTTTTTT	CASSSTGGGDEKLFF
TRBV3-1	TRBJ2-5	-	-	TGTGCCAGCAGCCACTTCTTGATCCAAGAGACCCAGTACTTC	CASSHFLIQETQYF
TRBV28	TRBJ2-5	once	-	TGTGCCAGCAGTTCCGGGTCTCTGGAGACCCAGTACTTC	CASSSGSLETQYF
TRBV5-1	TRBJ2-3	once	-	TGCGCCAGTTGGTGGGGAACCGTCACAGATACGCAGTATTTT	CASWWGTVTDTQYF
TRBV20-1	TRBJ1-2	-	-	TGCAGTGCTAGCGACAGGCCCAACTATGGCTACACCTTC	CSASDRPNYGYTF
TRBV29-1	TRBJ2-7	-	TRBD1	TGCAGCATTAGATCGGGGGACAGGGCCCCCTACGAGCAGTACTTC	CSIRSGDRAPYEQYF
TRBV20-1	TRBJ2-1	-	TRBD2	TGCAGTGCTAGAGCTATAGGGGCTAGCGGGGCCTCCTACAATGAGCAGTTCTTC	CSARAIGASGASYNEQFF
TRBV11-2	TRBJ1-1	-	TRBD1	TGTGCCAGCAGCCCTAGGACAGGGCCGACCGCTGAAGCTTTCTTT	CASSPRTGPTAEAFF
TRBV28	TRBJ2-3	-	TRBD2	TGTGCCAGCAGAACATGGACTAGCGGGGTTGGGGGCACAGATACGCAGTATTTT	CASRTWTSGVGGTDTQYF
TRBV9	TRBJ2-1	-	-	TGTGCCAGCAGCGTATATGAGCCCTACTCCTACAATGAGCAGTTCTTC	CASSVYEPYSYNEQFF
TRBV2	TRBJ2-1	-	TRBD1	TGTGCCAGCTCTTTTCCCGGGACAGGGGGTAATGAGCAGTTCTTC	CASSFPGTGGNEQFF
TRBV20-1	TRBJ2-4	few	-	TGCAGTGCTAGGACGAGCCCCATAGCCAAAAACATTCAGTACTTC	CSARTSPIAKNIQYF
TRBV9	TRBJ2-1	-	-	TGTGCCAGCAGCGTAGTTGGAACAGTTTACAATGAGCAGTTCTTC	CASSVVGTVYNEQFF
TRBV5-5	TRBJ2-3	-	-	TGTGCCAGCAGCTTGGCTGGGCGGGTGGATACGCAGTATTTT	CASSLAGRVDTQYF
TRBV7-2	TRBJ2-1	few	TRBD2	TGTGCCGGAGGGCTAGCGGGGGGCTATAACAATGAGCAGTTCTTC	CAGGLAGGYNNEQFF
TRBV7-9	TRBJ2-1	-	TRBD2	TGTGCCAGCAGCCAGCGGGGGGGCTACAATGAGCAGTTCTTC	CASSQRGGYNEQFF
TRBV21-1	TRBJ2-7	-	-	TGTGCCAGCAGCAGCCCGGGACAGGGGTCCCACGAGCAGTACTTC	CASSSPGQGSHEQYF
TRBV7-6	TRBJ1-2	-	-	TGTGCCAGCAGCCCCCAGGACGGACCCTATGGCTACACCTTC	CASSPQDGPYGYTF
TRBV3-1	TRBJ2-6	-	-	TGTGCCAGCAGCCAAGCCGTCCCCTCTGGGGCCAACGTCCTGACTTTC	CASSQAVPSGANVLTF
TRBV3-1	TRBJ2-1	few	-	TGTGCCAGCAGCCAAGGCAAGTCGAGTTACAATGAGCAGTTCTTC	CASSQGKSSYNEQFF
TRBV7-2	TRBJ2-1	few	-	TGTGCCAGCAGCTTATTGCCCCGGCAGGGTCACAATGAGCAGTTCTTC	CASSLLPRQGHNEQFF
TRBV12-3/TRBV12-4	TRBJ2-6	-	TRBD2	TGTGCCAGCAGTCAGGGACTAGCGGGGGACGCTGGGGCCAACGTCCTGACTTTC	CASSQGLAGDAGANVLTF
TRBV10-3	TRBJ1-2	few	-	TGTGCCATCAGTGGGAGACCGGGACTGGATGGCTACACCTTC	CAISGRPGLDGYTF
TRBV10-3	TRBJ1-2	-	-	TGTGCCATCACCGAAGACAGGAACTATGGCTACACCTTC	CAITEDRNYGYTF
TRBV28	TRBJ2-7	once	-	TGTGCCAGCAGTTCTGGGAGCAACGAGCAGTACTTC	CASSSGSNEQYF
TRBV5-4	TRBJ2-3	few	-	TGTGCCAGCAGCTTGGACGGGGGACGCACAGATACGCAGTATTTT	CASSLDGGRTDTQYF
TRBV24-1	TRBJ2-7	many	-	TGTGCCAACCCTCAGGGGCTCCAGCCCTACGAGCAGTACTTC	CANPQGLQPYEQYF
TRBV29-1	TRBJ2-1	few	-	TGCAGCTTCCGTACGGGGTCCTACAATGAGCAGTTCTTC	CSFRTGSYNEQFF